Shown below are 20 T cell receptor beta chains from a single sample sequenced in a study of blood T cell repertoires in COVID-19. Here immunoSEQ multiplex PCR was the method, and the copy in TCRdb shows in-frame clones only, minus some. The sample consists of about 68,000 clones, under 95% of them appearing once. Source material: peripheral blood. The receptors stem from a woman aged 55-75 years with active COVID-19.

The V call is TRBV9, the J call TRBJ2-7; TRBD2 is a possible D gene (6 bases). CDR1 SGDLS and CDR2 YYNGEE come from the germline V gene. The V gene lost 0 bases and the J gene lost 3 bases, with 16 bases spanning the gap. The CDR3 contains 16 residues. In DNA form, the CDR3 reads TGTGCCAGCAGCGTAGGGGGGGTAGGGACCGTCTACGAGCAGTACTTC. This encodes CASSVGGVGTVYEQYF.

In this sample, this clone turned up once. The CDR3 nucleotides read TGTGCCTGGAGTCGGGACAGTGGGAGCAATCAGCCCCAGCATTTT. It translates to CAWSRDSGSNQPQHF. This chain connects TRBV30 to TRBJ1-5; 7 nucleotides line up with TRBD1. Trimming removed 2 bases from V and 1 base from J; junction bases left unmatched: 5. The CDR3 has 15 residues. Germline loops: CDR1 GTSNPN, CDR2 SVGIG (reference sequence).

A few counts support this clone. V is TRBV28 and J is TRBJ2-3; TRBD1 agrees at 8 bases. Losses at the gene ends were 0 bases for V and 2 bases for J; bases not matched to a gene: 1. The CDR3 loop spans 15 amino acids. Germline CDR1 reads MDHEN; CDR2 reads SYDVKM. The CDR3 coding sequence is TGTGCCAGCAGTTTATGGACAGGGGCCACAGATACGCAGTATTTT. It translates to CASSLWTGATDTQYF.

This clone is a singleton in its sample. The CDR3 reads CASSLDSRYYGYTF. The CDR3 DNA sequence: TGTGCCAGCAGCTTAGACAGTAGGTACTATGGCTACACCTTC. This sequence joins TRBV7-2 and TRBJ1-2, with unresolved D. Trimming shortened V by 1 base and J by 3 bases, and 9 bases separated the two germline ends. Germline V lookup: CDR1 SGHTA, CDR2 FQGNSA. The CDR3 is 14 amino acids.

The gene calls are TRBV27 and TRBJ2-1; TRBD2 matches 8 bases. Germline-derived CDR1 and CDR2 are MNHEY and SMNVEV (reference sequence). CDR3 length: 18 residues. With 4 bases clipped from V and 3 bases from J, the junction kept 14 bases outside the gene matches. The CDR3 loop reads CASSSLAAGTSIYNEQFF. The CDR3 DNA reads TGTGCCAGCAGTTCCCTAGCAGCCGGGACTAGTATCTACAATGAGCAGTTCTTC.

The V call is TRBV5-1, the J call TRBJ2-2, with TRBD2 identical over 13 bases. After removal of 6 bases from V and 6 bases from J, the junction contained 11 bases not matched to a gene. This CDR3 comprises 17 residues. Germline V gene sequence: CDR1 SGHRS, CDR2 YFSETQ. The DNA for the CDR3 is TGCGCCAGCATGGCTCCCGGGACTAGCGGGATTTCCGGGGAGCTGTTTTTT. Its translation: CASMAPGTSGISGELFF. The whole variable domain, filled in from reference TRBV5-1 and TRBJ2-2, reads KAGVTQTPRYLIKTRGQQVTLSCSPISGHRSVSWYQQTPGQGLQFLFEYFSETQRNKGNFPGRFSGRQFSNSRSEMNVSTLELGDSALYLCASMAPGTSGISGELFFGEGSRLTVL.

This clone was observed a handful of times. J is TRBJ2-2 and V is TRBV2; 7 bases match TRBD2. The germline V gene encodes CDR1 SNHLY and CDR2 FYNNEI. The CDR3 is 15 residues long. V dropped 8 bases and J dropped 2; count of bases not matched to a gene: 8. The CDR3 coding sequence is TGTGCCAGCTTTAAGCCGGGAGGTAACACCGGGGAGCTGTTTTTT. Its translation: CASFKPGGNTGELFF. Variable domain in full (rest from reference TRBV2 and TRBJ2-2): EPEVTQTPSHQVTQMGQEVILRCVPISNHLYFYWYRQILGQKVEFLVSFYNNEISEKSEIFDDQFSVERPDGSNFTLKIRSTKLEDSAMYFCASFKPGGNTGELFFGEGSRLTVL.

The chain couples TRBV5-1 to TRBJ2-7; TRBD1 aligns across 12 bases. Germline lookup yields CDR1 SGHRS and CDR2 YFSETQ. The V segment lost 4 bases and the J segment 3 bases; nucleotides outside the gene matches: 8. The CDR3 spans 16 residues. The CDR3: CASSPGGQGAGYEQYF. CDR3 coding DNA: TGCGCCAGCAGCCCGGGGGGACAGGGGGCTGGCTACGAGCAGTACTTC.

This clone has a single count. The V and J genes are TRBV9 and TRBJ2-3, with D possibly matching TRBD2 (5 bases). The CDR3 has 14 amino acids. Germline-derived CDR1 and CDR2 are SGDLS and YYNGEE. V was cut by 0 bases and J by 5 bases, with 10 bases left in between. The CDR3 sequence is CASSVVLARDTQYF. The CDR3 DNA reads as TGTGCCAGCAGCGTAGTTCTAGCACGAGATACGCAGTATTTT.

This CDR3 reads CASSLAGRMQTNEKLFF. CDR3 nucleotides: TGCGCCAGCAGCTTGGCCGGGAGGATGCAGACTAATGAAAAACTGTTTTTT. This sequence joins TRBV5-1 and TRBJ1-4; no clear D gene. CDR1 and CDR2 from the germline V gene are SGHRS and YFSETQ. V lost 0 bases to trimming and J lost 2 bases, with 14 bases between them. The length of the CDR3 is 17 residues.

The chain links TRBV25-1 to TRBJ1-3; D is perhaps TRBD1 (6 bases). The CDR3 loop spans 14 amino acids. Germline loops: CDR1 MGHDK, CDR2 SYGVNS. CDR3 sequence (DNA): TGTAGGGGGGGTTATCAGGCCCGGGGAAACACCATATATTTT. Amino acids: CRGGYQARGNTIYF.

The chain uses TRBV6-5 and TRBJ2-1; 11 bases fit TRBD2. In germline, CDR1 is MNHEY, CDR2 SVGAGI. The CDR3 runs to 14 residues. With V trimmed by 10 bases and J by 6 bases, 8 bases remained unmatched. CDR3 amino acids: CATTIAGGVNEQFF. CDR3 DNA sequence: TGTGCCACTACGATAGCGGGAGGGGTCAATGAGCAGTTCTTC.

The V call is TRBV5-8, the J call TRBJ2-1, with D perhaps TRBD1 (7 bases). CDR3 length: 16 amino acids. Trimming took 1 base from V and 3 from J, leaving 14 bases between them. Germline V lookup: CDR1 SGHTS, CDR2 YDEGEE. The CDR3 protein is CASSLFRGTVYNEQFF. CDR3 DNA sequence: TGTGCCAGCAGCTTGTTTCGGGGGACAGTCTACAATGAGCAGTTCTTC.

The chain links TRBV3-1 (or the pseudogene TRBV3-2) to TRBJ1-6; tentative D call: TRBD1 (5 bases). CDR1 is LGHDT and CDR2 is YNNKEL in the germline V gene (reference sequence). Trimming removed 1 base at V and 6 bases at J, with 10 bases between. The CDR3 has 15 residues. The CDR3 loop is CASSQGAGINSPLHF. In nucleotides, the CDR3 is TGTGCCAGCAGCCAAGGTGCAGGGATTAATTCACCCCTCCACTTT.

Only a few counts were recorded for this clone. The V gene is TRBV3-1 (or the pseudogene TRBV3-2), the J gene TRBJ1-6; 8 bases align to TRBD1. This CDR3 spans 14 amino acids. Germline trimming cut 4 bases from V and 14 bases from J; bases unmatched to any gene: 10. Germline-derived CDR1 and CDR2 are LGHDT and YNNKEL (reference sequence). CDR3 residues: CASSPGQGAPALHF. As DNA, the CDR3 is TGTGCCAGCAGCCCAGGGCAGGGGGCTCCCGCCCTCCACTTT.

The chain is built from TRBV5-6 and TRBJ2-1, with D perhaps matching TRBD1 (5 bases). The CDR3 runs 16 residues. CDR1 is SGHDT and CDR2 is YYEEEE in the germline V gene. V was cut by 5 bases and J by 1 base, with 16 bases left in between. CDR3 loop: CASSLSRGRSYNEQFF. The CDR3 region has the DNA TGTGCCAGCAGTTTGTCTAGGGGCCGGTCCTACAATGAGCAGTTCTTC.

The rearrangement links TRBV9 to TRBJ1-1, with a tentative D call TRBD1 (6 bases). V gave up 4 bases and J gave up 7 bases, with 17 bases separating them. Germline V lookup: CDR1 SGDLS, CDR2 YYNGEE. This CDR3 spans 14 amino acids. The CDR3 coding sequence is TGTGCCAGCAGCACCCGAGGGGGTGACAATGAAGCTTTCTTT. Translating gives CASSTRGGDNEAFF. Variable domain in full (rest from reference TRBV9 and TRBJ1-1): DSGVTQTPKHLITATGQRVTLRCSPRSGDLSVYWYQQSLDQGLQFLIQYYNGEERAKGNILERFSAQQFPDLHSELNLSSLELGDSALYFCASSTRGGDNEAFFGQGTRLTVV.

The CDR3 DNA reads TGTGCCAGCAGCTCCGGGACAGCGAACACTGAAGCTTTCTTT. Its translation: CASSSGTANTEAFF. The V gene is TRBV7-9, the J gene TRBJ1-1, with 7 nucleotides matching TRBD1. V shed 4 bases, J shed 1 base, and the junction held 3 bases outside the gene matches. Germline CDR1 SEHNR, CDR2 FQNEAQ (reference sequence). This CDR3 has 14 amino acids.

The chain is built from TRBV18 and TRBJ1-1; no definite D call. The germline V gene encodes CDR1 KGHSH and CDR2 LQKENI. The CDR3 is 13 amino acids. V was clipped by 3 bases and J by 1 base, with 6 bases between them. The CDR3 sequence: CASSPRQNTEAFF. CDR3 DNA: TGTGCCAGCTCACCCAGACAGAACACTGAAGCTTTCTTT.

J is TRBJ1-1 and V is TRBV30; D is undetermined. The CDR3 has 16 amino acids. Trimming stripped 3 bases from V and 4 bases from J, with 21 bases between. Germline V gene sequence: CDR1 GTSNPN, CDR2 SVGIG (reference sequence). CDR3: CAWRVAVKASFTEAFF. DNA of the CDR3: TGTGCCTGGAGGGTAGCTGTGAAGGCCTCTTTCACTGAAGCTTTCTTT.